These T cell receptor beta chains were read from a single sample in a study of blood T cell repertoires in COVID-19. TCRdb's table, derived via immunoSEQ multiplex PCR, lists solely in-frame clones and lacks some. The sample holds over 250,000 clones, over 65% seen once. The sequenced material came from peripheral blood. These receptor sequences come from a woman older than 75 with acute or convalescent COVID-19. The CDR3 runs from the conserved cysteine through the conserved F or W. Each record gives: V gene, J gene, clone size, D gene, CDR3 DNA, CDR3 protein. The D gene is left open where the match is weak. Not all rows give a size; the values are once, few, many and, for expanded clones, a class.

>TRBV5-1|TRBJ1-6|NA|NA
TGCGCCAGCAGCTTGGCCCTACAGATCGACAATTCACCCCTCCACTTT
CASSLALQIDNSPLHF
>TRBV20-1|TRBJ1-4|NA|NA
TGCAGTGCTAGAATAGCAGAAAAACTGTTTTTT
CSARIAEKLFF
>TRBV5-1|TRBJ1-1|NA|NA
TGCGCCAGCAGCTTGGCGGGGGGGCACACTGAAGCTTTCTTT
CASSLAGGHTEAFF
>TRBV19|TRBJ2-2|NA|NA
TGTGCCAGTATAGAAACCGGGGAGCTGTTTTTT
CASIETGELFF
>TRBV7-2|TRBJ1-6|NA|TRBD1
TGTGCCAGCAGCTCCGGACAGGGACCTAATTCACCCCTCCACTTT
CASSSGQGPNSPLHF
>TRBV4-1|TRBJ2-2|few|TRBD2
TGCGCCAGCAGCCAAGCCGTCTCATTTCTGGGCGGGAGGAGAGGCGGGGAGCTGTTTTTT
CASSQAVSFLGGRRGGELFF
>TRBV19|TRBJ1-5|once|NA
TGTGCCAGTAGTATAGAGACAGGAAAAGATCAGCCCCAGCATTTT
CASSIETGKDQPQHF
>TRBV9|TRBJ1-6|NA|NA
TGTGCCAGCAGCTCCGGGCCAAGCGGCAATTCACCCCTCCACTTT
CASSSGPSGNSPLHF
>TRBV3-1/TRBV3-2|TRBJ1-2|NA|TRBD1
TGTGCCAGCAGCCCAGGGACAGCTCGCGGCTACACCTTC
CASSPGTARGYTF
>TRBV6-1|TRBJ2-5|once|NA
TGTGCCAGCAGTGATCTGGGTCTAGCTATCCACGAGACCCAGTACTTC
CASSDLGLAIHETQYF
>TRBV29-1|TRBJ2-7|NA|TRBD2
TGCAGCGTTGTTGTTAGGGCCCGAACTAGCGGTTCCTACGAGCAGTACTTC
CSVVVRARTSGSYEQYF
>TRBV9|TRBJ2-7|once|NA
TGTGCCAGCAGCGTAGCAGGGGAACAAAGCGGGCAGTACTTC
CASSVAGEQSGQYF
>TRBV5-6|TRBJ2-7|NA|NA
TGTGCCAGCAGCTTAGGAGCCGGGGGCGAGCAGTACTTC
CASSLGAGGEQYF
>TRBV29-1|TRBJ1-5|NA|TRBD1
TGCAGCGTCGGACAGGGGATGGGCAATCAGCCCCAGCATTTT
CSVGQGMGNQPQHF
>TRBV5-1|TRBJ2-7|NA|NA
TGCGCCAGCAGCTCTACAGGGATTACCTACGAGCAGTACTTC
CASSSTGITYEQYF
>TRBV19|TRBJ2-1|NA|TRBD2
TGTGCCAGTAGTATCCGGGGGGGTAACAATGAGCAGTTCTTC
CASSIRGGNNEQFF
>TRBV11-2|TRBJ2-5|once|NA
TGTGCCAGCAGCTCGTTGGACTACCAAGAGACCCAGTACTTC
CASSSLDYQETQYF
>TRBV4-1|TRBJ1-6|NA|NA
TGCGCCAGCAGCCGTAGGGGCTATAATTCACCCCTCCACTTT
CASSRRGYNSPLHF
>TRBV6-2/TRBV6-3|TRBJ2-5|NA|NA
TGTGCCAGCAGTTACGGCGCCGGGAACATCCAAGAGACCCAGTACTTC
CASSYGAGNIQETQYF
>TRBV25-1|TRBJ1-2|NA|NA
TGTGCCAGCAGTGAATCGGCAGGGGATGGCTACACCTTC
CASSESAGDGYTF
>TRBV4-1|TRBJ2-3|NA|TRBD2
TGCGCCAGCAGCCCACGCCCGCGGGAGTTCACAGATACGCAGTATTTT
CASSPRPREFTDTQYF
>TRBV19|TRBJ2-2|once|NA
TGTGCCAGTAGTATTGGTCCAGGATCCACCGGGGAGCTGTTTTTT
CASSIGPGSTGELFF
>TRBV7-6|TRBJ2-1|NA|TRBD2
TGTGCCAGCAGCCCCCGGACTAGCGGGGGGTATTCGAGCTCCTACAATGAGCAGTTCTTC
CASSPRTSGGYSSSYNEQFF
>TRBV5-1|TRBJ2-3|NA|NA
TGCGCCAGCAGCTTCGGACACGGGAGCACAGATACGCAGTATTTT
CASSFGHGSTDTQYF
>TRBV7-9|TRBJ2-3|NA|NA
TGTGCCAGCAGCTTAACGGAGGCACTTCTAGATACGCAGTATTTT
CASSLTEALLDTQYF
>TRBV5-1|TRBJ1-2|few|TRBD1
TGCGCCAGCAGCTTTCCTCCGGGACAGGGAACCTCGGGCTACACCTTC
CASSFPPGQGTSGYTF
>TRBV5-1|TRBJ2-7|NA|NA
TGCGCCAGCAGCCTAAACCCGACAATGAGCTCCTACGAGCAGTACTTC
CASSLNPTMSSYEQYF
>TRBV5-6|TRBJ2-1|NA|NA
TGTGCCAGCAGCTTTTACCAGGGGCCCTCCAATGAGCAGTTCTTC
CASSFYQGPSNEQFF
>TRBV12-3/TRBV12-4|TRBJ2-1|NA|NA
TGTGCCAGCAGTTCCCTATACAATGAGCAGTTCTTC
CASSSLYNEQFF
>TRBV27|TRBJ1-6|NA|NA
TGTGCCAGCAGTTTTTCGGGAGGGGTCGATTCACCCCTCCACTTT
CASSFSGGVDSPLHF
>TRBV11-2|TRBJ1-2|NA|NA
TGTGCCAGCAGGTCACCTGGGGGGGTCGGCTATGGCTACACCTTC
CASRSPGGVGYGYTF
>TRBV6-5|TRBJ2-7|NA|TRBD2
TGTGCCAGCAGTCGGACTAGCGGGAGTATCTACGAGCAGTACTTC
CASSRTSGSIYEQYF
>TRBV21-1|TRBJ1-1|NA|NA
TGTGCCAGCAGGGGAGACAGGGGAATGAACACTGAAGCTTTCTTT
CASRGDRGMNTEAFF
>TRBV7-9|TRBJ2-1|NA|NA
TGTGCCAGCAGGATGGGGACAAATAACAATGAGCAGTTCTTC
CASRMGTNNNEQFF
>TRBV27|TRBJ1-2|NA|TRBD1
TGTGCCAGCAGTCCGCGGGAAGGGGGCCCTTATGGCTACACCTTC
CASSPREGGPYGYTF
>TRBV28|TRBJ1-5|NA|TRBD1
TGTGCCAGCAGGCCAGGGGGCGAAAGCAATCAGCCCCAGCATTTT
CASRPGGESNQPQHF